The 8 T cell receptor beta chains below come from one sample, sequenced in a study of Tregs in tolerant kidney transplant recipients. Clones were sequenced by immunoSEQ multiplex PCR, and TCRdb holds only the in-frame ones, with some missing. The table lists 70,000 to 95,000 clones, more than 85% of them singletons, with roughly 0.35% in the top ten. The starting material was Tregs from blood, obtained before the transplant. The receptors originated from a human donor who received a combined kidney and bone marrow transplant.

In the case of this clone: One junction end disagrees with the germline gene, perhaps due to a read error. Other DNA sequences of this sample code for an identical CDR3. The rearrangement uses TRBV4-1 and TRBJ2-7; 8 nucleotides align to TRBD2. CDR3 size: 17 residues. The germline V gene has CDR1 MGHRA and CDR2 YSYEKL. The CDR3 DNA reads as TGCGCCAGCAGCCAGACGGGAAGACTAGCGCCGATCTACGAACAGTACTTC. Protein sequence: CASSQTGRLAPIYEQYF.

This chain connects TRBV6-1 to TRBJ1-2; D is unresolved. V was pared by 7 bases and J by 3 bases, with 6 bases between. Germline assignment: CDR1 MNHNS and CDR2 SASEGT. The length of the CDR3 is 11 residues. CDR3 in DNA: TGTGCCAGCACTCAGGACTATGGCTACACCTTC. Encoded protein: CASTQDYGYTF.

The chain employs TRBV5-1 and TRBJ2-5, with D possibly called TRBD1 or TRBD2 (6 bases each). From germline, CDR1 is SGHRS and CDR2 YFSETQ. This CDR3 contains 13 residues. V was clipped by 3 bases and J by 5 bases, with 11 bases between them. CDR3 amino acids: CASSWGAGETQYF. The CDR3 DNA sequence: TGCGCCAGCAGCTGGGGGGCGGGGGAGACCCAGTACTTC.

This clone came up once. J is TRBJ2-7 and V is TRBV2, with D possibly TRBD1 on 6 matching bases. The V end lost 8 bases, the J end lost 2 bases, and 16 bases lay between the germline ends. CDR3 length: 14 residues. The germline CDR1 and CDR2 sequences are SNHLY and FYNNEI. In DNA, the CDR3 is TGTGCCAGCCTTCAGTCCGGGACAACCTACGAGCAGTACTTC. It specifies CASLQSGTTYEQYF.

V usage is TRBV4-2 and J usage is TRBJ2-3, with TRBD2 matching 9 bases. Germline V lookup: CDR1 LGHNA, CDR2 YNFKEQ. This CDR3 comprises 15 residues. V dropped 5 bases and J dropped 1; count of bases not matched to a gene: 4. The CDR3 bases are TGTGCCAGCAGCTCACGCGGGGGGGGCACAGATACGCAGTATTTT. This sequence encodes CASSSRGGGTDTQYF.

The rearrangement joins TRBV5-1 to TRBJ2-3, with TRBD1 identical over 8 bases. The CDR3 extends over 15 amino acids. Trimming at V came to 0 bases and at J to 2 bases, leaving 2 bases not matched to a gene. Per the germline V gene, CDR1 is SGHRS and CDR2 is YFSETQ. This chain's CDR3 is CASSLDRGYTDTQYF. The CDR3 nucleotides are TGCGCCAGCAGCTTGGACAGGGGGTACACAGATACGCAGTATTTT. The whole variable domain, remainder taken from reference TRBV5-1 and TRBJ2-3, is KAGVTQTPRYLIKTRGQQVTLSCSPISGHRSVSWYQQTPGQGLQFLFEYFSETQRNKGNFPGRFSGRQFSNSRSEMNVSTLELGDSALYLCASSLDRGYTDTQYFGPGTRLTVL.

The genes are TRBV6-1 and TRBJ2-3; perhaps TRBD2 as D (7 bases). The CDR3 consists of 14 residues. CDR1 and CDR2 from the germline V gene are MNHNS and SASEGT. Trimming removed 5 bases at V and 1 base at J, with 10 bases between. The CDR3 protein is CASSSGGGTDTQYF. Written as DNA, the CDR3 is TGTGCCAGCAGTTCGGGGGGCGGCACAGATACGCAGTATTTT.

The CDR3 coding sequence is TGTGCCTGGAGTGGCGGACAGCAAGAGACCCAGTACTTC. It yields the protein CAWSGGQQETQYF. This chain uses TRBV30 with TRBJ2-5; D may be TRBD1 (6 bases). V lost 1 base, J lost 2 bases, and 8 bases lay in between. Germline-derived CDR1 and CDR2 are GTSNPN and SVGIG (reference sequence). The CDR3 loop spans 13 amino acids.